These T cell receptor beta chains were read from a single sample in a study of vaccination and CD4 T cells after COVID-19. TCRdb reanalysed the PCR reads using MiXCR and keeps one entry per CDR3 protein. The data hold fewer than 12,000 distinct CDR3 sequences, with around 60% observed a single time. Their specific antigens are unknown. Material for sequencing was CD4+ T cells from blood, cultured in vitro. The receptors originated from a human donor who had recovered from COVID-19. CDR3s include the opening cysteine and the closing phenylalanine or tryptophan. The D gene is left open where the match is weak. The listing skips clone size in some rows; elsewhere it reads once, few, many or a size class.

clone size | J gene | V gene | D gene | CDR3 protein | CDR3 DNA
- | TRBJ2-1 | TRBV5-4 | - | CASSLFHSGAYNEQFF | TGTGCCAGCAGCTTGTTCCATAGCGGAGCATACAATGAGCAGTTCTTC
few | TRBJ2-7 | TRBV9 | - | CASSPQATASYEQYF | TGTGCCAGCAGCCCCCAGGCGACGGCCTCCTACGAGCAGTACTTC
- | TRBJ2-7 | TRBV15 | - | CATSTPGGGQHEQYF | TGTGCCACCAGCACCCCTGGTGGTGGCCAGCACGAGCAGTACTTC
- | TRBJ2-1 | TRBV27 | TRBD2 | CASSLPGISGLLGEQFF | TGTGCCAGCAGTCTACCCGGAATTAGCGGGCTACTAGGGGAGCAGTTCTTC
few | TRBJ2-7 | TRBV29-1 | TRBD2 | CSVEGLAGVRDEQYF | TGCAGCGTCGAGGGACTAGCGGGAGTTCGGGACGAGCAGTACTTC
- | TRBJ1-1 | TRBV27 | TRBD1 | CASSQGTGKAFF | TGTGCCAGCAGCCAAGGGACAGGGAAAGCTTTCTTT
once | TRBJ1-2 | TRBV28 | - | CASSPGGRGGYTF | TGTGCCAGCAGTCCCGGGGGGCGGGGAGGCTACACCTTC
few | TRBJ1-2 | TRBV27 | - | CASGLGPRYGYTF | TGTGCCAGCGGACTCGGTCCACGATATGGCTACACCTTC
- | TRBJ2-7 | TRBV27 | - | CASRKDGRLGEQYF | TGTGCCAGCAGGAAGGACGGCCGGTTGGGCGAGCAGTACTTC
few | TRBJ2-7 | TRBV19 | TRBD2 | CASSIAGGRSYEQYF | TGTGCCAGTAGTATCGCGGGGGGGAGGTCCTACGAGCAGTACTTC
- | TRBJ2-2 | TRBV11-1 | TRBD1 | CASSSGQGGTGELFF | TGTGCCAGCAGCTCGGGACAGGGGGGCACCGGGGAGCTGTTTTTT
- | TRBJ1-3 | TRBV6-1 | - | CASRPGSGNTIYF | TGCGCCAGCAGGCCAGGTTCTGGAAACACCATATATTTT
few | TRBJ1-1 | TRBV6-1 | TRBD1 | CASSGTANTEAFF | TGTGCCAGCAGCGGGACAGCGAACACTGAAGCTTTCTTT
few | TRBJ1-6 | TRBV6-1 | - | CASSEVGLAYNSPLHF | TGTGCCAGCAGTGAAGTAGGGTTAGCCTATAATTCACCCCTCCACTTT
- | TRBJ1-2 | TRBV28 | - | CASSPVSAGFGYTF | TGTGCCAGCAGCCCGGTTTCGGCAGGGTTCGGCTACACCTTC
- | TRBJ1-5 | TRBV5-1 | - | CASSLEGLGQPQHF | TGCGCCAGCAGCTTAGAGGGCCTGGGGCAGCCCCAGCATTTT
- | TRBJ2-2 | TRBV7-3 | TRBD2 | CASSLESGRSGELFF | TGTGCCAGCAGCTTAGAAAGCGGGAGATCCGGGGAGCTGTTTTTT
- | TRBJ1-1 | TRBV7-2 | TRBD1 | CASSMDRWNTEAFF | TGTGCCAGCAGCATGGACAGGTGGAACACTGAAGCTTTCTTT
- | TRBJ2-2 | TRBV20-1 | TRBD2 | CSATQGAGGDTGELFF | TGCAGTGCTACCCAGGGAGCGGGAGGGGATACCGGGGAGCTGTTTTTT
- | TRBJ1-2 | TRBV27 | - | CASSAGSNYGYTF | TGTGCCAGCAGTGCAGGTTCTAACTATGGCTACACCTTC
- | TRBJ2-7 | TRBV25-1 | - | CASSGMGTTYEQYF | TGTGCCAGCAGCGGAATGGGGACAACTTACGAGCAGTACTTC